The 14 T cell receptor beta chains below were found in one sample sequenced in a study of Ad26.COV2.S vaccination and SARS-CoV-2 variants. Treatment in this sample: 15 to 20 received Ad26.COV2.S at low or high dose, single or two shots; about 5 received placebo; per-sample allocation not given. On day 63 after the first injection, vaccine and placebo recipients gave samples. The assay was immunoSEQ multiplex PCR, and TCRdb's table has in-frame clones only and misses some. Of about 460,000 clones in the sample, roughly nine tenths are singletons; the top ten hold over 1.5%. The sample in question was peripheral blood, obtained in a trial of Ad26.COV2.S vaccine versus placebo. These receptors originate from a person between 18 and 60 years old who received the Ad26.COV2.S COVID-19 vaccine or a placebo.

This clone was picked up a small number of times. V usage is TRBV18 and J usage is TRBJ2-3; weak D call: TRBD2 (6 bases). The V gene lost 6 bases and the J gene lost 4 bases, with 14 bases spanning the gap. CDR1 KGHSH and CDR2 LQKENI come from the germline V gene. The CDR3 totals 14 residues. The CDR3 nucleotides are TGTGCCAGCTCCGATTATAGCGGCTCAGATACGCAGTATTTT. Amino acid sequence: CASSDYSGSDTQYF.

The chain joins TRBV6-6 to TRBJ1-5; 9 bases map to TRBD1. Trimming cost V 10 bases and J 6 bases; bases outside gene matches: 4. Germline values: CDR1 MNHNY, CDR2 SVGAGI (reference sequence). This CDR3 has 12 residues. CDR3 coding DNA: TGTGCCATCCAGACAGGGGGTCAGCCCCAGCATTTT. This translates into CAIQTGGQPQHF.

The rearrangement links TRBV19 to TRBJ1-5, with TRBD1 matching 8 bases. Looked up from germline, CDR1 is LNHDA and CDR2 is SQIVND (reference sequence). V shed 2 bases and J 0 bases; nucleotides not matched to a gene: 6. The CDR3 spans 17 residues. In nucleotides, the CDR3 is TGTGCCAGTAGTATATGGACAGGGTCGTATAGCAATCAGCCCCAGCATTTT. Amino acid sequence: CASSIWTGSYSNQPQHF. The complete variable domain, with remaining parts taken from reference TRBV19 and TRBJ1-5, reads DGGITQSPKYLFRKEGQNVTLSCEQNLNHDAMYWYRQDPGQGLRLIYYSQIVNDFQKGDIAEGYSVSREKKESFPLTVTSAQKNPTAFYLCASSIWTGSYSNQPQHFGDGTRLSIL.

The genes are TRBV29-1 and TRBJ2-1; 10 bases are a match to TRBD1. The ends lost 4 bases at V and 8 bases at J; junction bases unmatched: 8. CDR1 is SQVTM, CDR2 ANQGSEA, per germline. This CDR3 comprises 14 residues. The CDR3 region is CSVVSFGTGDEQFF. CDR3 in DNA: TGCAGCGTTGTTTCCTTTGGGACAGGGGATGAGCAGTTCTTC.

The rearrangement links TRBV30 to TRBJ1-4; 8 bases line up with TRBD1. Germline V gives CDR1 GTSNPN, CDR2 SVGIG (reference sequence). The CDR3 has 13 amino acids. J was trimmed by 8 bases and V by 4 bases; bases with no gene match: 6. The CDR3 nucleotides are TGTGCCTGGAACACAGGGGGTCTCGAAAAACTGTTTTTT. This sequence encodes CAWNTGGLEKLFF.

J is TRBJ2-7 and V is TRBV4-3, with 7 bases that match TRBD1. Germline assignment: CDR1 LGHNA and CDR2 YSLEER. V was clipped by 0 bases and J by 3 bases; unmatched bases: 5. The CDR3 covers 15 residues. The CDR3 nucleotides read TGCGCCAGCAGCCAAGAACCCCGACAGGGCTACGAGCAGTACTTC. This translates into CASSQEPRQGYEQYF.

The DNA for the CDR3 is TGTGCCAGCAGACCAAGGGGGCTCTACGAGCAGTACTTC. Translated, it gives CASRPRGLYEQYF. J is TRBJ2-7 and V is TRBV28; TRBD1 matches at 7 bases. CDR3 length equals 13 residues. V lost 6 bases, J lost 3 bases, and 5 bases stayed unmatched. CDR1 is MDHEN and CDR2 is SYDVKM in the germline V gene.

V is TRBV10-3 and J is TRBJ1-6; 8 positions match TRBD1. Germline CDR1 is ENHRY and CDR2 is SYGVKD. The CDR3 has 16 residues. V shed 8 bases and J 7 bases; nucleotides not matched to a gene: 13. CDR3 nucleotides: TGTGCCATCGCAAAGGCTACACAGGGGGAGAATTCACCCCTCCACTTT. Amino acid sequence: CAIAKATQGENSPLHF.

This chain links TRBV2 with TRBJ1-3; TRBD1 matches 8 bases. Germline assignment: CDR1 SNHLY and CDR2 FYNNEI. This CDR3 contains 16 residues. Trimming took 6 bases from V and 1 from J; bases not matched to a gene: 8. The CDR3 bases are TGTGCCAGCAGCCGGGGACAGGCCAAATCTGGAAACACCATATATTTT. Residues: CASSRGQAKSGNTIYF.

This clone is a singleton in its sample. CDR3 coding DNA: TGTGCCAGCAGCTTGCCCCAGGGTTACTATGGCTACACCTTC. Protein: CASSLPQGYYGYTF. V is TRBV7-2 and J is TRBJ1-2; D possibly corresponds to TRBD1 (5 bases). The CDR3 is 14 residues long. V was clipped by 3 bases and J by 3 bases, with 11 bases between them. Germline V CDR1 and CDR2: SGHTA, FQGNSA.

In its sample, this clone was seen a few times. The CDR3, as DNA: TGCGCCAGCAGCCAAGTCACAGAAGAAGTCACTGAAGCTTTCTTT. Its protein is CASSQVTEEVTEAFF. The chain couples TRBV4-1 to TRBJ1-1; unclear D gene. The germline V gene encodes CDR1 MGHRA and CDR2 YSYEKL. Trimming stripped 1 base from V and 4 bases from J, with 13 bases between. This CDR3 is 15 amino acids long.

Only a few counts were recorded for this clone. The chain carries TRBV24-1 and TRBJ2-1; TRBD2 aligns across 11 bases. V shed 3 bases, J shed 5 bases, and the junction held 5 bases outside the gene matches. The CDR3 covers 16 residues. Germline values: CDR1 KGHDR, CDR2 SFDVKD. Here the CDR3 DNA reads TGTGCCACCAGTGATCCCGGGACTAGCGGCCACAATGAGCAGTTCTTC. Translation: CATSDPGTSGHNEQFF.

The rearrangement joins TRBV4-2 to TRBJ2-1, with 11 positions matching TRBD2. Germline CDR1 LGHNA, CDR2 YNFKEQ. This CDR3 is 16 amino acids long. The trim removed 0 bases at V and 4 bases at J, leaving 2 bases unmatched. This CDR3 reads CASSQETSGAYNEQFF. DNA of the CDR3: TGTGCCAGCAGCCAAGAGACTAGCGGGGCATACAATGAGCAGTTCTTC.

The V call is TRBV29-1, the J call TRBJ1-1; the D gene is possibly TRBD1 (5 bases). The germline V and J ends were trimmed by 5 bases and 5 bases, with 18 bases remaining between them. The CDR3 is 14 residues long. Germline V gives CDR1 SQVTM, CDR2 ANQGSEA. CDR3 protein: CSVHPGTGLTEAFF. In DNA form, the CDR3 reads TGCAGCGTTCATCCCGGGACCGGTCTGACTGAAGCTTTCTTT.